One T cell receptor beta chain is described in this entry. Looked up from germline, CDR1 is MDHEN and CDR2 is SYDVKM. CDR3 length: 13 amino acids. V was cut by 2 bases and J by 5 bases, with 6 bases left in between. This sample was taken from a study of technical replicates of blood from a handful of donors. The method was immunoSEQ multiplex PCR; TCRdb's version includes in-frame clones alone and lacks a portion of them. Of around 76,000 clones listed, over 95% are singletons. Input material: T cells isolated from PBMCs. The chain recombines TRBV28 with TRBJ2-2; no firm D call. The receptor comes from a human donor in good health. CDR3 DNA sequence: TGTGCCAGCAGTTTAACCGGGACCGGGGAGCTGTTTTTT. Translated: CASSLTGTGELFF.